This TCR beta chain was observed in a study of blood T cell repertoires in COVID-19. Looking at the study overall: Samples representing acute and convalescent COVID-19 were sourced from the United States, Italy and Spain. The analysed material was cDNA or gDNA that came from T cells, B-cell-depleted T cells, or PBMCs.

This clone appeared a single time. Trimming took 10 bases from V and 3 from J; bases not matched to a gene: 16. Germline loops: CDR1 SNHLY, CDR2 FYNNEI. The CDR3 totals 17 residues. Per the authors' pipeline: By means of reference gene primer amplification, nucleated cell counts were estimated. Clones were sequenced by immunoSEQ multiplex PCR, and TCRdb holds only the in-frame ones, with some missing. From that table come the V and J calls and clone size; the DNA was used to work out D and trimming. Of 130,000 to 150,000 clones listed, roughly four fifths are singletons. The gene calls are TRBV2 and TRBJ2-3; 10 positions match TRBD1. This receptor was obtained from an elderly woman with acute or convalescent COVID-19. The material sequenced was peripheral blood. The CDR3 nucleotides read TGTGCCAACCCGTCCCCGGGACAGGGGTTAGGAACAGATACGCAGTATTTT. It translates to CANPSPGQGLGTDTQYF.